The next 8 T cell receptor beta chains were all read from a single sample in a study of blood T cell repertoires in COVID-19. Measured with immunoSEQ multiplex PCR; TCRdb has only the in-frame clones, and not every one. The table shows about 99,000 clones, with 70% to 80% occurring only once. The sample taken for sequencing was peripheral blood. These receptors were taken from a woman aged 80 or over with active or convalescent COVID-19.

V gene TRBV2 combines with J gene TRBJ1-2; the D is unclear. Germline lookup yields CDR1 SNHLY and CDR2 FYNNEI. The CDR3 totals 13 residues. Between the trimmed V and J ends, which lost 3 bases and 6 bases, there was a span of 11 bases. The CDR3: CASSEGRWDGYTF. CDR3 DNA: TGTGCCAGCAGTGAGGGCAGGTGGGATGGCTACACCTTC. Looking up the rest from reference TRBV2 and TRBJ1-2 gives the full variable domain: EPEVTQTPSHQVTQMGQEVILRCVPISNHLYFYWYRQILGQKVEFLVSFYNNEISEKSEIFDDQFSVERPDGSNFTLKIRSTKLEDSAMYFCASSEGRWDGYTFGSGTRLTVV.

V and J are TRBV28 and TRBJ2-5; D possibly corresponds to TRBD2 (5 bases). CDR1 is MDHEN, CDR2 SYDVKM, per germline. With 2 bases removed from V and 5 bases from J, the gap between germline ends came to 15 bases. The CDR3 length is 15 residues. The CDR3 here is CASSLRGSWYETQYF. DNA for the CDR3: TGTGCCAGCAGTTTAAGAGGGAGTTGGTATGAGACCCAGTACTTC. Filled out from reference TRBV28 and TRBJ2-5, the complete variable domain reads DVKVTQSSRYLVKRTGEKVFLECVQDMDHENMFWYRQDPGLGLRLIYFSYDVKMKEKGDIPEGYSVSREKKERFSLILESASTNQTSMYLCASSLRGSWYETQYFGPGTRLLVL.

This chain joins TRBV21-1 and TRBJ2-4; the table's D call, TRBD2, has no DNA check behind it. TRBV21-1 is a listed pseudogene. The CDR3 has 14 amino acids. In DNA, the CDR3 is TGTGCCAGCAGTAGCGGGATTACCAAAAACATTCAGTACTTC. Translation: CASSSGITKNIQYF.

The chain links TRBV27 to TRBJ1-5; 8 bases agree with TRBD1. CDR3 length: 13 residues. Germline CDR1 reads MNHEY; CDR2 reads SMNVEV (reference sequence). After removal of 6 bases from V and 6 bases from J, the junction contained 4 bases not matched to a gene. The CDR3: CASRSGGVQPQHF. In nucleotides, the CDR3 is TGTGCCAGCAGATCAGGGGGCGTTCAGCCCCAGCATTTT.

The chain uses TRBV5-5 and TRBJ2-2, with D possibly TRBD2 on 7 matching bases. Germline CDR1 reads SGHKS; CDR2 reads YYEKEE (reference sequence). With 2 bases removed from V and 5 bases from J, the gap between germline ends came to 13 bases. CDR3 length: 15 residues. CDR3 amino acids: CASSFGRGGTGELFF. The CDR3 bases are TGTGCCAGCAGCTTTGGCAGGGGAGGGACCGGGGAGCTGTTTTTT.

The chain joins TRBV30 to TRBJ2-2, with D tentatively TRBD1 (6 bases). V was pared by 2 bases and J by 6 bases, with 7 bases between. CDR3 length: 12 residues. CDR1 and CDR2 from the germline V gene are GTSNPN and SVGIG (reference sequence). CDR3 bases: TGTGCCTGGAGTTGGGGGCCCGGGGAGCTGTTTTTT. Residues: CAWSWGPGELFF.

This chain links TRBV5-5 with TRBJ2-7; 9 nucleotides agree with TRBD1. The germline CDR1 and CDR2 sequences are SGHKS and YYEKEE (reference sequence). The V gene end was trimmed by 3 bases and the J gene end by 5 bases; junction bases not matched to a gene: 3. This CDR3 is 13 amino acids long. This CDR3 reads CASSWDRVDEQYF. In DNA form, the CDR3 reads TGTGCCAGCAGCTGGGACAGGGTGGACGAGCAGTACTTC.

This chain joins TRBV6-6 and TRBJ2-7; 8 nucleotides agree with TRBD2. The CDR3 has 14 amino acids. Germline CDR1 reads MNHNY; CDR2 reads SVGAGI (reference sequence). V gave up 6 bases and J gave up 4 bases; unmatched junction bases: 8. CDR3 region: CASSPAGAGYEQYF. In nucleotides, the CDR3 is TGTGCCAGCAGCCCAGCGGGAGCTGGGTACGAGCAGTACTTC.